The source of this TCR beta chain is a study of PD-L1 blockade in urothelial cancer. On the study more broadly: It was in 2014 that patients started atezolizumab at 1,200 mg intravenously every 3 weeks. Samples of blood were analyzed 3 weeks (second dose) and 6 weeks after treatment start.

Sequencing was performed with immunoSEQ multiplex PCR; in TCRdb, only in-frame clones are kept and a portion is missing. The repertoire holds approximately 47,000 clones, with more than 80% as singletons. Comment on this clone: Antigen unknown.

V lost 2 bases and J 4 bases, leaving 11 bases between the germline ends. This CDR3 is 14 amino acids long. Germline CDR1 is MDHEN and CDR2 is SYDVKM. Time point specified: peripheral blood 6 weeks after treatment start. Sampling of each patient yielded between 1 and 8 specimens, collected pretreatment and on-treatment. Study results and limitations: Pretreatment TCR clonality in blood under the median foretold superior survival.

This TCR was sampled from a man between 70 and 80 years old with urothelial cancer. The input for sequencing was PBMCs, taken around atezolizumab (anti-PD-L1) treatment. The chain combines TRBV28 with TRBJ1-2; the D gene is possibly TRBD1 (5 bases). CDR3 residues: CASSLPGRAYGYTF. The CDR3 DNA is TGTGCCAGCAGTTTACCGGGCAGGGCCTATGGCTACACCTTC.